This T cell receptor beta chain was obtained from a study of memory CD4+ T cells and cytomegalovirus serostatus. Study-level information: This sample comes from healthy Belgian adults, about 10 CMV seropositive, 24 seronegative.

Study-level findings and limits: Median bootstrapped AUC for CMV status was approximately 0.95 originally, approximately 0.91 US-trained.

CDR3 length: 13 residues. The germline V gene encodes CDR1 SGHRS and CDR2 YFSETQ. The ends were cut back, 4 bases at V and 5 bases at J, with 12 bases in the middle. Single viable CD3+CD4+CD8-CD45RO+ cells were sorted as the memory CD4+ T cells. CD4+ T cells were isolated by positive magnetic selection. Original processing notes: After removing out-of-frame reads, around 2 million distinct TCRbeta sequences remained. Sequencing used immunoSEQ multiplex PCR; TCRdb keeps in-frame clones, though not all of them. The DNA was the basis for D and trimming; V, J and clone size are from that table. The table records 80,000 or so clones, about 78% of them present only once. This clone was found once. Its antigen is not known.

This receptor was identified in an adult in good health and CMV-seropositive. The chain recombines TRBV5-1 with TRBJ2-5; D is possibly TRBD1 (6 bases). Sequences were obtained from memory CD4+ T cells from blood. The CDR3 loop reads CASSPGVDETQYF. In nucleotides, the CDR3 is TGCGCCAGCAGCCCAGGGGTGGACGAGACCCAGTACTTC.